This T cell receptor (beta chain) was recorded in a study of cytomegalovirus exposure and HLA in healthy donors. V lost 5 bases to trimming and J lost 8 bases; unmatched junction nucleotides: 24. Germline V gene lookup returns CDR1 SQVTM and CDR2 ANQGSEA. The CDR3 sequence is 19 residues long. Turning to this clone: Its antigen is not identified. The identical CDR3 is also encoded by other nucleotide sequences in the sample.

Study-level points and caveats: TRBV6-2, TRBV6-3 and some other V segments were unresolvable in 87-base-pair reads. There were reportedly fewer N-insertions in an Asian-associated ancestry cluster than the roughly 700-donor mean, in a later analysis.

Primers included in the PCR were 60 Vbeta and 13 Jbeta primers. Sequenced by immunoSEQ multiplex PCR; TCRdb stores in-frame clones only, minus some. The sample consists of tens of thousands of clones, about 80% of them appearing once. The sequenced sample consisted of PBMCs. The V call is TRBV29-1, the J call TRBJ1-2; 12 bases are shared with TRBD1. The sequence derives from a male donor in good health and CMV-seronegative. The CDR3, as DNA: TGCAGCGTTTCCCGCCGACGGGAGGGACAGGGGGCGCGACTGGGCGGCTACACCTTC. Protein product: CSVSRRREGQGARLGGYTF.